One sample yielded the 11 T cell receptor beta chains listed below, sequenced in a study of cytomegalovirus exposure and HLA in healthy donors. Vbeta (60) and Jbeta (13) primers were used in the PCR. The data were produced by immunoSEQ multiplex PCR, yet TCRdb's version contains in-frame clones alone and is incomplete. The data contain some 160,000 clones, about 76% of them singletons. The sample comprised PBMCs. The receptors shown here come from a woman between 18 and 29 years old in good health and CMV-seropositive.

The J gene is TRBJ2-5, the V gene TRBV13; the match to TRBD1 covers 7 bases. Looked up from germline, CDR1 is PRHDT and CDR2 is FYEKMQ (reference sequence). With 1 base clipped from V and 0 bases from J, the junction kept 8 bases outside the gene matches. The CDR3 is 17 amino acids. CDR3 sequence: CASSLASGTEYQETQYF. The DNA of the CDR3 is TGTGCCAGCAGCTTAGCCTCCGGGACAGAGTACCAAGAGACCCAGTACTTC.

The rearrangement links TRBV7-2 to TRBJ2-7; D might be TRBD1 (6 bases). Germline CDR1 and CDR2: SGHTA and FQGNSA. V lost 2 bases to trimming and J lost 4 bases, with 12 bases between them. This CDR3 has 14 residues. Here the CDR3 DNA reads TGTGCCAGCAGCTTATTCCCTACAGGGTACGAGCAGTACTTC. It codes for CASSLFPTGYEQYF.

This clone appeared a few times. The J gene is TRBJ1-2, the V gene TRBV2, with 8 bases matching TRBD1. Germline-derived CDR1 and CDR2 are SNHLY and FYNNEI. This CDR3 has 17 residues. V was clipped by 9 bases and J by 3 bases; unmatched bases: 18. CDR3 region: CASNRLGQGAGDYGYTF. The CDR3, as DNA: TGTGCCAGTAATCGGTTGGGCCAGGGGGCGGGAGACTATGGCTACACCTTC.

The chain combines TRBV4-3 with TRBJ1-1, with unresolved D. The germline CDR1 and CDR2 sequences are LGHNA and YSLEER. V dropped 0 bases and J dropped 4 bases, with 9 bases sitting between them. This CDR3 contains 14 residues. CDR3 residues: CASSQDGRSTEAFF. The CDR3 nucleotides read TGCGCCAGCAGCCAAGATGGCAGAAGCACTGAAGCTTTCTTT.

The chain joins TRBV7-2 to TRBJ2-5, with D possibly matching TRBD1 (6 bases). The CDR3 is 16 residues long. The V end was cut by 5 bases, the J end by 1 base, with 17 bases between. CDR1 and CDR2 from the germline V gene are SGHTA and FQGNSA. CDR3 in amino acids: CASSKFSGAGQETQYF. CDR3 DNA sequence: TGTGCCAGCAGCAAGTTCTCAGGGGCCGGCCAAGAGACCCAGTACTTC. The full variable domain, with the rest looked up from reference TRBV7-2 and TRBJ2-5, is GAGVSQSPSNKVTEKGKDVELRCDPISGHTALYWYRQSLGQGLEFLIYFQGNSAPDKSGLPSDRFSAERTGGSVSTLTIQRTQQEDSAVYLCASSKFSGAGQETQYFGPGTRLLVL.

The rearrangement uses TRBV6-7 and TRBJ1-4, with D tentatively TRBD1 (6 bases). TRBV6-7 is an ORF; its function is uncertain. The CDR3 runs 18 residues. V was pared by 4 bases and J by 0 bases, with 18 bases between. CDR3 in amino acids: CASSLNRESRATNEKLFF. Written as DNA, the CDR3 is TGTGCCAGCAGTTTAAACAGGGAAAGTAGAGCAACTAATGAAAAACTGTTTTTT.

The rearrangement joins TRBV27 to TRBJ2-2; 11 bases are a match to TRBD1. The ends lost 5 bases at V and 6 bases at J; junction bases unmatched: 14. The length of the CDR3 is 18 residues. Germline loops: CDR1 MNHEY, CDR2 SMNVEV (reference sequence). The CDR3 protein is CASSPPRTGGRVPGELFF. The CDR3 DNA sequence: TGTGCCAGCAGTCCCCCTAGGACAGGGGGCCGGGTTCCCGGGGAGCTGTTTTTT.

V gene TRBV19 combines with J gene TRBJ1-2; D is uncertain. Germline V CDR1 and CDR2: LNHDA, SQIVND (reference sequence). Trimming shortened V by 5 bases and J by 7 bases, and 17 bases separated the two germline ends. This CDR3 region has 14 residues. CDR3 amino acids: CASSEGAVLPGYTF. The CDR3 DNA reads TGTGCCAGTAGTGAGGGAGCCGTGCTACCTGGCTACACCTTC.

The rearrangement links TRBV6-5 to TRBJ1-1, with 9 bases lining up with TRBD1. The CDR3 contains 14 residues. The junction had 5 bases not matched to a gene; V was cut back by 5 bases and J by 4 bases. From germline, CDR1 is MNHEY and CDR2 SVGAGI. The CDR3, as DNA: TGTGCCAGCAGTGGTGGGACAGGGCCCACTGAAGCTTTCTTT. This codes for CASSGGTGPTEAFF.

The chain uses TRBV29-1 and TRBJ2-7; the match to TRBD1 covers 11 bases. V dropped 6 bases and J dropped 3; count of bases not matched to a gene: 4. The length of the CDR3 is 13 residues. Germline CDR1 SQVTM, CDR2 ANQGSEA. CDR3 bases: TGCAGCGTCACCGGGACAGGGGGCTACGAGCAGTACTTC. Its protein product is CSVTGTGGYEQYF.

About this clone: The identical CDR3 is also encoded by other nucleotide sequences in the sample. J is TRBJ1-5 and V is TRBV18, with D maybe TRBD1 (5 bases). Looked up from germline, CDR1 is KGHSH and CDR2 is LQKENI. The CDR3 runs 13 residues. V gave up 3 bases and J gave up 4 bases, with 7 bases separating them. CDR3 DNA sequence: TGTGCCAGCTCACCCGACAGAAATCAGCCCCAGCATTTT. Its protein is CASSPDRNQPQHF.